The clone carrying this TCR beta chain is a singleton in its sample. In contrast to the negatively isolated CD8+ and CD4+ T cells, TEMRA cells were FACS-enriched. This sample stems from a study of CD8 T cells in Susac syndrome. Study details: Among the Susac syndrome patients who underwent sequencing, about 6 had clinically active disease, while roughly 8 of them were in remission. Intravenous immunoglobulin alone or corticosteroids were being given to patients with Susac syndrome at blood draw, unless they were therapy-naive.

RNA totalling roughly 0.45 to 1 ug underwent reverse transcription with random hexamers. TCRdb reprocessed the immunoSEQ multiplex PCR reads with MiXCR, giving one entry per CDR3 protein. The table has some 140,000 distinct CDR3 sequences, roughly 94% seen once. Germline loops: CDR1 SGDLS, CDR2 YYNGEE. The CDR3 totals 14 residues. The V end lost 2 bases, the J end lost 6 bases, and 14 bases lay between the germline ends. The TCR comes from a human donor with Susac syndrome. The V gene is TRBV9, the J gene TRBJ1-2, with D possibly TRBD1 on 6 matching bases. Specimen: CD8+ T cells from PBMCs. The CDR3 protein is CASSVAQGYNGYTF. The CDR3 coding sequence is TGTGCCAGCAGCGTGGCCCAGGGGTATAATGGCTACACCTTC.